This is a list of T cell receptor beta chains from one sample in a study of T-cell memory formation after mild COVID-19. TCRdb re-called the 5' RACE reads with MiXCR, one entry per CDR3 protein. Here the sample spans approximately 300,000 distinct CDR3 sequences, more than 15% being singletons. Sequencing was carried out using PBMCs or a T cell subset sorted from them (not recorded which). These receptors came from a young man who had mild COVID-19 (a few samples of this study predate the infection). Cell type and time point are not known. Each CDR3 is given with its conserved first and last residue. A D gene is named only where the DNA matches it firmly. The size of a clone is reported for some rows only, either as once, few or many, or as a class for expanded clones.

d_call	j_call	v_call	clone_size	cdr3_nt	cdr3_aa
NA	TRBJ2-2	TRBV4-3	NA	TGCGCCAGCAGCCAAGATTTGGGGAACACCGGGGAGCTGTTTTTT	CASSQDLGNTGELFF
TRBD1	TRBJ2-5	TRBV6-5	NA	TGTGCCAGCAGTATAGGACAGGGGGCTCGGGAGACCCAGTACTTC	CASSIGQGARETQYF
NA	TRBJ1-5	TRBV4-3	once	TGCGCCAGCAGCCAAGATACGTACAGACATAGCAATCAGCCCCAGCATTTT	CASSQDTYRHSNQPQHF
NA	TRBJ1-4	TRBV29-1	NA	TGCAGCGCCGAAAGGGGGTCGACACCCAAAAAACTGTTTTTT	CSAERGSTPKKLFF
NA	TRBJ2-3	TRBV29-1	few	TGCAGCGTTAACAGCGGAGATACGCAGTATTTT	CSVNSGDTQYF
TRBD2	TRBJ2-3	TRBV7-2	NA	TGTGCCAGCAGCTTAACGAGACTAGCGGGGGGGCGATTGGGTACGCAGTATTTT	CASSLTRLAGGRLGTQYF
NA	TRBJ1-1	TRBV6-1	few	TGTGCCAGCAGTGCGCAGGGGCGGACTGAAGCTTTCTTT	CASSAQGRTEAFF
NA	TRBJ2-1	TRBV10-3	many	TGTGCCATCAGTGTGGGTAATGAGCAGTTCTTC	CAISVGNEQFF
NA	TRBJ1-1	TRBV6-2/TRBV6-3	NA	TGTGCCAGCAGCCGCAACAGGGAGGGTGAAGCTTTCTTT	CASSRNREGEAFF
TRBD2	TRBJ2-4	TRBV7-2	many	TGTGCCAGCAGCTTAGGGTCCGGACTAGCGAGCTTCACCGGTGGCATTCAGTACTTC	CASSLGSGLASFTGGIQYF
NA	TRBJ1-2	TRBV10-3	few	TGTGCCATCAGTGAGTCGATGGGCTACACCTTC	CAISESMGYTF
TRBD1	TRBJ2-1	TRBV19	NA	TGTGCCAGTAGTATTCAGGGGGCCGGCAACAATGAGCAGTTCTTC	CASSIQGAGNNEQFF
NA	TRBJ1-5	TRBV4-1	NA	TGCGCCAGCAGCCTTTTGGCCGGGGATCAGCCCCAGCATTTT	CASSLLAGDQPQHF
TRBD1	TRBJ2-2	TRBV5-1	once	TGCGCCAGCAGCTCCAGGACAGGGGGAGGCACCGGGGAGCTGTTTTTT	CASSSRTGGGTGELFF
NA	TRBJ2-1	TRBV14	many	TGTGCCAGCAGCCAAGAATTCCCGCGGCGAGGTTACAATGAGCAGTTCTTC	CASSQEFPRRGYNEQFF
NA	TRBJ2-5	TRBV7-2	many	TGTGCCAGCAGTACTGGACGAGAGAGGGGAGAGACCCAGTACTTC	CASSTGRERGETQYF
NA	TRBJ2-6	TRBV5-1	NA	TGCGCCAGCAGCTTGGGAGGAGGTCCGAACTCTGGGGCCAACGTCCTGACTTTC	CASSLGGGPNSGANVLTF
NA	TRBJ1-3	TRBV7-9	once	TGTGCCAGCAGGTCGGGACGGATCTCTGGAAACACCATATATTTT	CASRSGRISGNTIYF
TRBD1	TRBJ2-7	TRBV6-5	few	TGTGCCAGCAGACTTACAGGGGGAAGCTCCTACGAGCAGTACTTC	CASRLTGGSSYEQYF
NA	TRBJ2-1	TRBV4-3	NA	TGCGCCAGCAGCCTGCAAGGGGGTCGCGACAATGAGCAGTTCTTC	CASSLQGGRDNEQFF
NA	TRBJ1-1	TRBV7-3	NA	TGTGCCAGCAGCTTAAATAGAGATTTTCCTGAAGCTTTCTTT	CASSLNRDFPEAFF
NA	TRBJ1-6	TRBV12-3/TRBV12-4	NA	TGTGCCAGCAGTTCCCCCATGTTGGGGGGCGGGTATAATTCACCCCTCCACTTT	CASSSPMLGGGYNSPLHF
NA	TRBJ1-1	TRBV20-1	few	TGCAGTGCTAGGTGGCCCCTGTTCACTGAAGCTTTCTTT	CSARWPLFTEAFF
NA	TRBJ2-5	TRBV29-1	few	TGCAGCGTCGCAAACAGGGTAGGAGAGACCCAGTACTTC	CSVANRVGETQYF
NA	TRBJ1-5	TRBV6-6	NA	TGTGCCAGCAGTTACTCTGGCAGCCCGGGGCGGCCCCAGCATTTT	CASSYSGSPGRPQHF
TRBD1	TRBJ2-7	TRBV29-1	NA	TGCAGCGTTGAAGATCCAGGAGCGGACAGGGGTGACTACGAGCAGTACTTC	CSVEDPGADRGDYEQYF
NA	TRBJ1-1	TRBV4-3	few	TGCGCCAGCAGCCGAGTCTATCAGAAGAACACTGAAGCTTTCTTT	CASSRVYQKNTEAFF
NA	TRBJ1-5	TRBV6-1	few	TGTGCCAGCAGTGAAGCGCTGGATAGCAATCAGCCCCAGCATTTT	CASSEALDSNQPQHF
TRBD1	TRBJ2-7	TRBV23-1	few	TGCGCCAGCAGTCGACCACCCCGACAGGGGGCGCGGGGCGAGCAGTACTTC	CASSRPPRQGARGEQYF
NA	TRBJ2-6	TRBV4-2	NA	TGTGCCAGCAGCCAGAGACTTTCCCCTGGGGCCAACGTCCTGACTTTC	CASSQRLSPGANVLTF
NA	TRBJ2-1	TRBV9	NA	TGTGCCAGCAGCGTAGGGGCGCAATCCGGCGAGCAGTTCTTC	CASSVGAQSGEQFF
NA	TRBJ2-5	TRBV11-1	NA	TGTGCCAGCAGCCAACCTCTCCAAGAGACCCAGTACTTC	CASSQPLQETQYF
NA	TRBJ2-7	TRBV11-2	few	TGTGCCAGCAGCCCCCTAGGTGAATACTCCTACGAGCAGTACTTC	CASSPLGEYSYEQYF
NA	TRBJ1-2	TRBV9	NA	TGTGCCAGCAGCGTAGGAATGAGGGACACCTACTATGGCTACACCTTC	CASSVGMRDTYYGYTF
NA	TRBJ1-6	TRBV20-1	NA	TGCAGTGGGCAGGGAGAATCCTATAATTCACCCCTCCACTTT	CSGQGESYNSPLHF
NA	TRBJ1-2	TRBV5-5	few	TGTGCCAGCAGCTTGGACACCAACAGCTTCTATGGCTACACCTTC	CASSLDTNSFYGYTF
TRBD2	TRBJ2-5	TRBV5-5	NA	TGTGCCAGCAGCCCCGGACTAGCGGGGGGGGTAGAGACCCAGTACTTC	CASSPGLAGGVETQYF
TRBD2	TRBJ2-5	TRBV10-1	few	TGCGCCAGCAGTGCTAGCGGGGACCAAGAGACCCAGTACTTC	CASSASGDQETQYF